The 31 T cell receptor beta chains below were found in one sample sequenced in a study of T cells after somatic rescue of genetic block. Data came from immunoSEQ multiplex PCR; TCRdb stores just in-frame clones and leaves some out. The sample lists 110,000 or so clones, over 80% occurring once. Sequenced: peripheral blood mononuclear cells (PBMCs). The receptors here all came from a woman aged 18-29 years.

The rearrangement joins TRBV19 to TRBJ2-7; D is unclear. The CDR3 loop spans 13 amino acids. Looked up from germline, CDR1 is LNHDA and CDR2 is SQIVND (reference sequence). Trimming pared 1 base from V and 6 bases from J, leaving 10 bases between. In DNA, the CDR3 is TGTGCCAGTAGTATAGGAGTCGCCCTCGAGCAGTACTTC. Protein: CASSIGVALEQYF.

The sample holds a few counts of this clone. The chain's CDR3 is CALVGADTQYF. In nucleotides, the CDR3 is TGTGCCCTGGTGGGCGCAGATACGCAGTATTTT. The genes are TRBV6-1 and TRBJ2-3; D is unresolved. Trimming took 11 bases from V and 4 from J, leaving 10 bases between them. CDR3 length: 11 residues. Germline CDR1 and CDR2: MNHNS and SASEGT.

The rearrangement uses TRBV4-1 and TRBJ1-6, with D possibly being TRBD1 (5 bases). The germline V and J ends were trimmed by 1 base and 0 bases, with 13 bases remaining between them. Germline lookup yields CDR1 MGHRA and CDR2 YSYEKL. This CDR3 comprises 18 residues. CDR3 residues: CASSQVTGPSSYNSPLHF. Written as DNA, the CDR3 is TGCGCCAGCAGCCAAGTCACAGGACCCAGCTCCTATAATTCACCCCTCCACTTT.

The rearrangement uses TRBV15 and TRBJ2-3, with D unresolved. V lost 0 bases and J lost 2, with 9 bases in between. CDR3 size: 15 residues. Germline V gives CDR1 LNHNV, CDR2 YYDKDF (reference sequence). The CDR3 is CATSREAVSTDTQYF. The CDR3 bases are TGTGCCACCAGCAGAGAGGCTGTTTCCACAGATACGCAGTATTTT.

The rearrangement joins TRBV11-2 to TRBJ2-7; the D is unclear. This CDR3 has 12 amino acids. The V end was cut by 6 bases, the J end by 2 bases, with 8 bases between. Germline V gene sequence: CDR1 SGHAT, CDR2 FQNNGV. CDR3 sequence: CASRSQTYEQYF. CDR3 nucleotides: TGTGCCAGCAGAAGTCAGACCTACGAGCAGTACTTC.

The rearrangement links TRBV10-3 to TRBJ1-1, with TRBD1 matching 8 bases. V lost 4 bases to trimming and J lost 3 bases; unmatched junction nucleotides: 4. The CDR3 length is 14 residues. Germline CDR1 and CDR2: ENHRY and SYGVKD. The CDR3 nucleotides read TGTGCCATCAGTGGGACAGGGAGGGACACTGAAGCTTTCTTT. Translating it yields CAISGTGRDTEAFF.

The CDR3 here is CAISPDGSNQPQHF. In DNA, the CDR3 is TGTGCCATCAGTCCGGACGGTAGCAATCAGCCCCAGCATTTT. The chain combines TRBV10-3 with TRBJ1-5; D uncertain. CDR3 length: 14 residues. Germline CDR1 ENHRY, CDR2 SYGVKD. Deletions cut 5 bases from V and 0 bases from J, with 8 bases between.

V gene TRBV7-9 combines with J gene TRBJ1-4; D is ambiguous. Per the germline V gene, CDR1 is SEHNR and CDR2 is FQNEAQ (reference sequence). The length of the CDR3 is 15 residues. V was clipped by 2 bases and J by 5 bases, with 12 bases between them. This CDR3 reads CASSLNIFGNEKLFF. CDR3 coding DNA: TGTGCCAGCAGCTTAAATATTTTTGGGAATGAAAAACTGTTTTTT.

The rearrangement uses TRBV4-2 and TRBJ1-3; a possible D gene is TRBD1 (5 bases). The germline CDR1 and CDR2 sequences are LGHNA and YNFKEQ. The CDR3 is 14 amino acids. The V end lost 0 bases, the J end lost 7 bases, and 10 bases lay between the germline ends. CDR3 sequence (DNA): TGTGCCAGCAGCCAAGAATCCCGGGGGAACACCATATATTTT. It is translated as CASSQESRGNTIYF.

This sequence joins TRBV6-6 and TRBJ1-4, with 9 bases that match TRBD1. V lost 1 base and J lost 6; bases outside the gene matches: 3. This CDR3 is 15 amino acids long. Germline-derived CDR1 and CDR2 are MNHNY and SVGAGI (reference sequence). The DNA of the CDR3 is TGTGCCAGCAGTTACTGGACAGGGGCGGATGAAAAACTGTTTTTT. Its protein is CASSYWTGADEKLFF.

The chain combines TRBV19 with TRBJ1-2, with 8 bases matching TRBD1. The CDR3 has 16 residues. Germline CDR1 and CDR2: LNHDA and SQIVND (reference sequence). J lost 4 bases, V lost 7 bases, and 14 bases had no gene match. CDR3 in amino acids: CASTALPTGAIYGYTF. The CDR3 region has the DNA TGTGCCAGTACCGCTCTCCCGACAGGGGCGATCTATGGCTACACCTTC.

The rearrangement joins TRBV30 to TRBJ2-5; the D is unclear. Germline V CDR1 and CDR2: GTSNPN, SVGIG (reference sequence). This CDR3 spans 12 amino acids. V lost 2 bases to trimming and J lost 3 bases, with 7 bases between them. The chain's CDR3 is CAWSLREETQYF. CDR3 nucleotides: TGTGCCTGGAGTCTTCGGGAAGAGACCCAGTACTTC.

The chain carries TRBV4-3 and TRBJ1-5, with 8 bases lining up with TRBD1. Trimming removed 2 bases from V and 2 bases from J; junction bases left unmatched: 2. This CDR3 has 15 amino acids. Germline V lookup: CDR1 LGHNA, CDR2 YSLEER. The CDR3 loop is CASSQYRGGNQPQHF. Written as DNA, the CDR3 is TGCGCCAGCAGCCAATACAGGGGGGGCAATCAGCCCCAGCATTTT.

The rearrangement links TRBV4-2 to TRBJ2-3, with TRBD2 matching over 8 bases. The CDR3 totals 17 residues. J was trimmed by 4 bases and V by 1 base; bases with no gene match: 10. CDR1 LGHNA and CDR2 YNFKEQ come from the germline V gene. This CDR3 reads CASSQVMGLGPSDTQYF. The CDR3 DNA sequence: TGTGCCAGCAGCCAAGTAATGGGACTAGGACCCTCAGATACGCAGTATTTT.

The CDR3 loop reads CSVEVTRPGMQYGYTF. The CDR3 coding sequence is TGCAGCGTTGAAGTTACGAGGCCCGGGATGCAATATGGCTACACCTTC. This chain uses TRBV29-1 with TRBJ1-2; the D is unclear. Trimming removed 1 base at V and 5 bases at J, with 20 bases between. The CDR3 sequence is 16 residues long. CDR1 and CDR2 (germline): SQVTM, ANQGSEA. Based on the CDR3 plus reference TRBV29-1 and TRBJ1-2, the full variable domain is SAVISQKPSRDICQRGTSLTIQCQVDSQVTMMFWYRQQPGQSLTLIATANQGSEATYESGFVIDKFPISRPNLTFSTLTVSNMSPEDSSIYLCSVEVTRPGMQYGYTFGSGTRLTVV.

J is TRBJ1-6 and V is TRBV6-4, with D unclear. The CDR3 totals 13 residues. V was cut by 2 bases and J by 7 bases, with 6 bases left in between. Germline V gene data show CDR1 as MRHNA and CDR2 as SNTAGT. CDR3 loop: CASSDDPNSPLHF. The CDR3 region has the DNA TGTGCCAGCAGTGACGACCCCAATTCACCCCTCCACTTT.

The rearrangement uses TRBV5-6 and TRBJ2-1; the match to TRBD2 covers 12 bases. The germline CDR1 and CDR2 sequences are SGHDT and YYEEEE. V dropped 2 bases and J dropped 5; count of bases not matched to a gene: 8. This CDR3 contains 17 residues. This CDR3 reads CASSFKTLAGGHNEQFF. CDR3 DNA sequence: TGTGCCAGCAGCTTTAAAACACTAGCGGGGGGACACAATGAGCAGTTCTTC.

V and J are TRBV19 and TRBJ1-2; unclear D gene. CDR1 and CDR2 (germline): LNHDA, SQIVND (reference sequence). V dropped 3 bases and J dropped 0 bases, with 17 bases sitting between them. This CDR3 has 17 amino acids. The CDR3 nucleotides read TGTGCCAGTAGTATTTTGGGAGACGGAGGCTCTAACTATGGCTACACCTTC. This gives the protein CASSILGDGGSNYGYTF.

The rearrangement uses TRBV28 and TRBJ2-3; no definite D call. Germline CDR1 reads MDHEN; CDR2 reads SYDVKM. V gave up 5 bases and J gave up 6 bases, with 21 bases separating them. The CDR3 runs to 16 residues. The CDR3 DNA reads TGTGCCAGCAGTCGCCGGTCGGTGGCTCGACGGGATACGCAGTATTTT. This translates into CASSRRSVARRDTQYF.

V gene TRBV19 combines with J gene TRBJ1-6; 8 bases align to TRBD1. The V and J ends lost 4 bases and 6 bases, in that order; junction bases with no gene match: 8. CDR3 length: 16 amino acids. The germline V gene encodes CDR1 LNHDA and CDR2 SQIVND (reference sequence). Here the CDR3 DNA reads TGTGCCAGTAGTAACAACAGGGGGGTTCCTAATTCACCCCTCCACTTT. As protein: CASSNNRGVPNSPLHF.

This clone has only one observation. V usage is TRBV29-1 and J usage is TRBJ1-2, with 10 bases lining up with TRBD1. The length of the CDR3 is 14 residues. Germline V gene lookup returns CDR1 SQVTM and CDR2 ANQGSEA. Trimming removed 4 bases from V and 5 bases from J; junction bases left unmatched: 7. This CDR3 reads CSVGGQGNTYGYTF. In DNA form, the CDR3 reads TGCAGCGTTGGGGGACAGGGGAATACTTATGGCTACACCTTC.

V and J are TRBV5-4 and TRBJ1-1; D uncertain. The V and J ends lost 0 bases and 1 base respectively, with 10 bases between them. The CDR3 runs to 15 residues. Germline V lookup: CDR1 SGHNT, CDR2 YYREEE (reference sequence). The CDR3 here is CASSLGAAGNTEAFF. The CDR3 region has the DNA TGTGCCAGCAGCTTGGGGGCCGCCGGGAACACTGAAGCTTTCTTT. Looking up the rest from reference TRBV5-4 and TRBJ1-1 gives the full variable domain: ETGVTQSPTHLIKTRGQQVTLRCSSQSGHNTVSWYQQALGQGPQFIFQYYREEENGRGNFPPRFSGLQFPNYSSELNVNALELDDSALYLCASSLGAAGNTEAFFGQGTRLTVV.

The chain carries TRBV6-1 and TRBJ1-5; D unresolved. Trimming removed 0 bases at V and 1 base at J, with 4 bases between. The CDR3 is 14 amino acids. Germline V gives CDR1 MNHNS, CDR2 SASEGT. CDR3 protein: CASSEAASNQPQHF. The CDR3 region has the DNA TGTGCCAGCAGTGAAGCGGCAAGCAATCAGCCCCAGCATTTT.

The chain employs TRBV2 and TRBJ2-7; TRBD1 matches at 8 bases. Germline V CDR1 and CDR2: SNHLY, FYNNEI. CDR3 length: 12 amino acids. The V segment lost 6 bases and the J segment 4 bases; nucleotides outside the gene matches: 2. The CDR3: CASRGDRYEQYF. The CDR3 nucleotides read TGTGCCAGCAGGGGGGACAGGTACGAGCAGTACTTC.

The chain links TRBV19 to TRBJ1-4, with D unresolved. There are 15 residues in the CDR3. The germline V gene has CDR1 LNHDA and CDR2 SQIVND (reference sequence). The V gene lost 5 bases and the J gene lost 0 bases, with 10 bases spanning the gap. The CDR3 bases are TGTGCCAGTAGTCCCCAAAGTGCAACTAATGAAAAACTGTTTTTT. It specifies CASSPQSATNEKLFF.

V usage is TRBV19 and J usage is TRBJ1-6; D uncertain. CDR1 and CDR2 (germline): LNHDA, SQIVND (reference sequence). Trimming removed 3 bases at V and 7 bases at J, with 10 bases between. This CDR3 spans 14 amino acids. The CDR3 sequence is CASSMGQVNSPLHF. For the CDR3, the DNA is TGTGCCAGTAGTATGGGCCAGGTGAATTCACCCCTCCACTTT.

This rearrangement joins TRBV28 to TRBJ1-2; D perhaps matches TRBD1 (5 bases). The CDR3 consists of 16 residues. CDR1 MDHEN and CDR2 SYDVKM come from the germline V gene. The V gene lost 5 bases and the J gene lost 5 bases, with 21 bases spanning the gap. This CDR3 reads CASSPDGGWVPYGYTF. In nucleotides, the CDR3 is TGTGCCAGCAGTCCGGATGGGGGGTGGGTACCTTATGGCTACACCTTC.

This chain links TRBV11-3 with TRBJ2-2, with no clear D. From germline, CDR1 is SGHNT and CDR2 YENEEA. The CDR3 length is 12 residues. Trimming removed 3 bases from V and 7 bases from J, with 6 bases in between. The CDR3 sequence is CASSFLVGELFF. The CDR3 nucleotides are TGTGCCAGCAGCTTTCTTGTCGGGGAGCTGTTTTTT.

The genes are TRBV5-4 and TRBJ1-2, with TRBD1 as a possible D gene (6 bases). The CDR3 has 16 residues. Trimming pared 3 bases from V and 0 bases from J, leaving 15 bases between. CDR1 is SGHNT and CDR2 is YYREEE in the germline V gene (reference sequence). In nucleotides, the CDR3 is TGTGCCAGCAGCTCGCCAGGGGTCCAAGCTAACTATGGCTACACCTTC. This encodes CASSSPGVQANYGYTF.

The chain carries TRBV28 and TRBJ1-5; 7 bases align to TRBD1. This CDR3 region has 15 residues. The junction had 6 bases not matched to a gene; V was cut back by 6 bases and J by 1 base. CDR1 is MDHEN and CDR2 is SYDVKM in the germline V gene. In nucleotides, the CDR3 is TGTGCCAGCAGCCAAACAGGGGTGAGCAATCAGCCCCAGCATTTT. Protein: CASSQTGVSNQPQHF.

The chain carries TRBV7-2 and TRBJ2-2, with no clear D. The CDR3 contains 14 residues. The germline gives CDR1 SGHTA, CDR2 FQGNSA. Trimming removed 0 bases at V and 4 bases at J, with 6 bases between. In nucleotides, the CDR3 is TGTGCCAGCAGCTTAGCACTTAGCACCGGGGAGCTGTTTTTT. It specifies CASSLALSTGELFF.